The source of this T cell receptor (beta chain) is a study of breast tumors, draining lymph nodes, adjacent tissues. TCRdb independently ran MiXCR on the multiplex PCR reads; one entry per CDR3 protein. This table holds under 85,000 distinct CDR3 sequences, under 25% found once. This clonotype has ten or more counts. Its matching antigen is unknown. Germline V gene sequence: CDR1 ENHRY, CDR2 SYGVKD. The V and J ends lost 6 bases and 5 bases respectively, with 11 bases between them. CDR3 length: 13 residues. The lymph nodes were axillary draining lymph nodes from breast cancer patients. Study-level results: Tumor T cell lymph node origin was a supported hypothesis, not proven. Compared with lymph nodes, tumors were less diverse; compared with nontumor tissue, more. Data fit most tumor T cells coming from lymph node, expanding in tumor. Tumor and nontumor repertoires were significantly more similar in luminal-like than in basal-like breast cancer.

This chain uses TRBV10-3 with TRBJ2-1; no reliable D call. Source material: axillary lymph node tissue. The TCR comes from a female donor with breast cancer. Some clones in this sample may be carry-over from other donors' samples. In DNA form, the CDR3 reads TGTGCCATCAGGCCGTACCCAAACAATGAGCAGTTCTTC. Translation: CAIRPYPNNEQFF.